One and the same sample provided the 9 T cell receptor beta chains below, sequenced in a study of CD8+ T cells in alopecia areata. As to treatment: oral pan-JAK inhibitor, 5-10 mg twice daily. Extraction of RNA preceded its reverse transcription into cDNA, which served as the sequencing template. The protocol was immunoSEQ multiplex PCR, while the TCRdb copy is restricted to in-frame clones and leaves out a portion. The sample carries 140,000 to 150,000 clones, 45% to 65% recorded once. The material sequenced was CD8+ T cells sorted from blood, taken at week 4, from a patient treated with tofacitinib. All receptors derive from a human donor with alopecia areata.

The CDR3 spells CASSQDPSRSSYEQYF. In nucleotides, the CDR3 is TGCGCCAGCAGCCAAGATCCTAGCCGGAGCTCCTACGAGCAGTACTTC. The chain carries TRBV4-1 and TRBJ2-7; tentative D call: TRBD2 (5 bases). Germline assignment: CDR1 MGHRA and CDR2 YSYEKL. The CDR3 sequence is 16 residues long. Trimming removed 0 bases from V and 0 bases from J, with 12 bases in between.

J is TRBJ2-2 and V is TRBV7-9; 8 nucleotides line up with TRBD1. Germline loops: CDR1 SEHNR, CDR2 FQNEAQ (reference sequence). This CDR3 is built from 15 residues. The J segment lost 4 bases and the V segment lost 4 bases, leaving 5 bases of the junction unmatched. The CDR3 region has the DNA TGTGCCAGCAGCTCCAGACAGGGGAGCACCGGGGAGCTGTTTTTT. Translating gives CASSSRQGSTGELFF.

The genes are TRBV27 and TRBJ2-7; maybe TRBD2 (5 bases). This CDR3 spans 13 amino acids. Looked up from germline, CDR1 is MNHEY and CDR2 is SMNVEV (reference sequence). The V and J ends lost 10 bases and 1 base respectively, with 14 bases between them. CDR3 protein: CATEAPGSYEQYF. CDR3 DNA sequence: TGTGCCACCGAAGCCCCGGGGTCCTACGAGCAGTACTTC.

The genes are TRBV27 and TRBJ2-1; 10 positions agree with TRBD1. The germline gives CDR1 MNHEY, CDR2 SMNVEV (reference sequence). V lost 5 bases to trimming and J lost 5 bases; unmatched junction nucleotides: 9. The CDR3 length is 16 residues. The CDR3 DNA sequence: TGTGCCAGCAGTCAGGGGCCGGGACAGGGGCACAATGAGCAGTTCTTC. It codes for CASSQGPGQGHNEQFF.

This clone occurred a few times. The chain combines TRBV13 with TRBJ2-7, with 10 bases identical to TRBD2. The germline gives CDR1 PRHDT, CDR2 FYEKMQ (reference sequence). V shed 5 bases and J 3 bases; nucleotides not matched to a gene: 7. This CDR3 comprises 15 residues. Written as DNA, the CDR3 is TGTGCCAGCAGCGCCCAACTAGCGGGGAGCTACGAGCAGTACTTC. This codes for CASSAQLAGSYEQYF. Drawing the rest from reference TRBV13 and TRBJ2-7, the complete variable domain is AAGVIQSPRHLIKEKRETATLKCYPIPRHDTVYWYQQGPGQDPQFLISFYEKMQSDKGSIPDRFSAQQFSDYHSELNMSSLELGDSALYFCASSAQLAGSYEQYFGPGTRLTVT.

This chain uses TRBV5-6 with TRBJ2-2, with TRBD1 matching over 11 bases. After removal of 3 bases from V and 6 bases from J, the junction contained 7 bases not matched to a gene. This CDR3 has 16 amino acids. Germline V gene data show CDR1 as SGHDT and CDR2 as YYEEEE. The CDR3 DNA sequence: TGTGCCAGCAGCTCCGGGGACAGGGGGAATTCCGGGGAGCTGTTTTTT. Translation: CASSSGDRGNSGELFF.

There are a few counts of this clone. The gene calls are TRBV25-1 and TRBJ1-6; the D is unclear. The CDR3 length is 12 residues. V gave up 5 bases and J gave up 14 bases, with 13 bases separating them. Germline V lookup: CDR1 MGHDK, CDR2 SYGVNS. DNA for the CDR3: TGTGCCAGCAGTCCAAATTCCGTGGCCCTCCACTTT. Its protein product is CASSPNSVALHF.

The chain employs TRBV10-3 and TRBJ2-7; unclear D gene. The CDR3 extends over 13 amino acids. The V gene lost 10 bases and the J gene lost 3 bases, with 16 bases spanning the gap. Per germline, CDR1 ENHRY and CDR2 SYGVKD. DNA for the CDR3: TGTGCCACCGGAGCCCCCGTCATCTACGAGCAGTACTTC. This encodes CATGAPVIYEQYF.

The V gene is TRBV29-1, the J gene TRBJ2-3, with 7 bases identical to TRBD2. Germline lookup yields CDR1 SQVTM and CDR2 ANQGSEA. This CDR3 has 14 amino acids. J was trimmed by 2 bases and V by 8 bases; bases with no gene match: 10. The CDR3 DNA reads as TGCAGCCCTGGGCTAGCGGAATCCACAGATACGCAGTATTTT. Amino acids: CSPGLAESTDTQYF.